What follows describes a single T cell receptor (beta chain). The PCR was carried out with 60 Vbeta primers and 13 Jbeta primers. Profiled with immunoSEQ multiplex PCR; TCRdb holds only in-frame clones, not every one. In the table there are approximately 120,000 clones, more than 65% of which are singletons. V lost 4 bases and J 5 bases, leaving 20 bases between the germline ends. The CDR3 has 16 residues. The V gene's germline CDR1 is LGHNA and CDR2 YNFKEQ. The sample originates from a study of cytomegalovirus exposure and HLA in healthy donors. On the study more broadly: There were 88 million or so unique TCRs (from HLA-typed donors) in an early data release.

This chain uses TRBV4-2 with TRBJ1-1, with D possibly TRBD1 on 6 matching bases. The sample consisted of PBMCs. This receptor was obtained from a woman in her sixties in good health and CMV-seropositive. CDR3 sequence reads: CASSRVTGGPGTEAFF. CDR3 coding DNA: TGTGCCAGCAGCCGTGTGACGGGGGGGCCGGGTACTGAAGCTTTCTTT.